This TCR beta chain was identified in a study of vaccination effects on CD4 cells after COVID-19. Overall study results and limits: Common cold coronavirus cross-reactivity was shown by only 1 of 255 vaccine-induced clones in healthy vaccinees.

Notes on this clone: Its target is not known.

Repertoires were generated with immunoSEQ multiplex PCR, while TCRdb's copy carries only in-frame clones and drops some. The sample records over 55,000 clones, about four fifths being singletons. The CDR3 sequence is 13 residues long. The ends were cut back, 3 bases at V and 6 bases at J, with 12 bases in the middle. CDR1 is SGHAT, CDR2 FQNNGV, per germline. Within the ViraFEST assay, antigen-specific CD4+ T cells underwent expansion with viral peptide pools prior to sequencing. Once cultured for under 11 days, the cells underwent separation to obtain CD4+ T cells. A few million PBMC were placed in each well, which was supplemented with about 9.3 IU/ml IL-2 and approximately 10 ug/ml peptides.

This chain uses TRBV11-2 with TRBJ2-7; D gene ambiguous. The TCR sequence derives from a human donor who received a COVID-19 vaccine. Sample: CD4+ T cells from PBMCs cultured with HCoV-229E spike peptides, taken before COVID-19 vaccination. The CDR3 is CASSFFASREQYV. The DNA of the CDR3 is TGTGCCAGCAGCTTTTTCGCGTCCCGCGAGCAGTACGTC.